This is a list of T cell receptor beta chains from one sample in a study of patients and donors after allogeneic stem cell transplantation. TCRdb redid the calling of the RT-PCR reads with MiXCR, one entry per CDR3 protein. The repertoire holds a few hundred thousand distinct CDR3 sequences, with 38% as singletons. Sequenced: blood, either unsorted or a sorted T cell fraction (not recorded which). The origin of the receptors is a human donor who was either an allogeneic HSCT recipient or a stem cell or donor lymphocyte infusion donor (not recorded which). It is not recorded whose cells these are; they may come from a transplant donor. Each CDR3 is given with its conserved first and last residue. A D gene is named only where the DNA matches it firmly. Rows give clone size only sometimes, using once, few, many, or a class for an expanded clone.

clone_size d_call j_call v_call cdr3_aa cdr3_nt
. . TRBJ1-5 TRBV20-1 CSAGPGVWYQPQHF TGCAGTGCGGGTCCAGGGGTTTGGTATCAGCCCCAGCATTTT
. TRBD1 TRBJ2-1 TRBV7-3 CASSFGTVPNEQFF TGTGCCAGCAGCTTTGGGACAGTTCCCAATGAGCAGTTCTTC
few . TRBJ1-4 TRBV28 CASRRHLGEKLFF TGTGCCAGCAGGAGACACCTCGGGGAAAAACTGTTTTTT
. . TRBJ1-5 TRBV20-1 CSASGGGNQPQHF TGCAGTGCTTCGGGAGGCGGCAATCAGCCCCAGCATTTT
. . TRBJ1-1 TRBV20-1 CSAPGWWKLNTEAFF TGCAGTGCTCCGGGTTGGTGGAAATTGAACACTGAAGCTTTCTTT
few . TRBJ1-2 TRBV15 CATSRVPFRANYGYTF TGTGCCACCAGCAGAGTCCCCTTCCGGGCTAACTATGGCTACACCTTC
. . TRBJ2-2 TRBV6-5 CASSYSPGTNTGELFF TGTGCCAGCAGTTACAGCCCAGGGACGAACACCGGGGAGCTGTTTTTT
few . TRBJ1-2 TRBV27 CASSFGPSYGYTF TGTGCCAGCAGTTTTGGCCCTTCCTATGGCTACACCTTC
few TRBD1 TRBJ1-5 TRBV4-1 CASSQDGRTGFNQPQHF TGCGCCAGCAGCCAAGATGGAAGGACAGGGTTTAATCAGCCCCAGCATTTT
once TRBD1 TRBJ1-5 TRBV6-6 CASSRQGKGQPQHF TGTGCCAGCAGTCGACAGGGGAAGGGTCAGCCCCAGCATTTT
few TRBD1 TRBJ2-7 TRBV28 CASSLPGQGAYEQYF TGTGCCAGCAGTTTACCGGGACAGGGCGCGTACGAGCAGTACTTC
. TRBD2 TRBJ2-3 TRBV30 CAWSGTSGHTDTQYF TGTGCCTGGAGTGGGACTAGCGGACACACAGATACGCAGTATTTT
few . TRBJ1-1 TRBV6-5 CASSYSRFTEAFF TGTGCCAGCAGTTACTCGAGATTTACTGAAGCTTTCTTT
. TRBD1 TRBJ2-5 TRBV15 CATSRRTGSTKTQYF TGTGCCACCAGCAGACGGACAGGGTCTACGAAGACCCAGTACTTC
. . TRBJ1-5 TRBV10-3 CATEAGYGGNQPQHF TGTGCCACGGAGGCAGGGTATGGGGGCAATCAGCCCCAGCATTTT